This T cell receptor beta chain was observed in a study of CD8+ T cells in alopecia areata. RNA, once extracted, was reverse transcribed into cDNA for use as the sequencing template. Assay: immunoSEQ multiplex PCR; the TCRdb copy retains only in-frame clones and omits some. This sample yields more than 200,000 clones, of which less than 50% are seen a single time; approximately 2.9% belongs to the top ten. Overall study findings and caveats: In scalp and blood, many expanded lesional clones persisted during tofacitinib.

A note on this clone: Its cognate antigen is unknown.

Stated treatment: oral pan-JAK inhibitor, 5-10 mg twice daily. Trimming pared 8 bases from V and 9 bases from J, leaving 20 bases between. CDR3 length: 14 residues. The germline V gene encodes CDR1 SNHLY and CDR2 FYNNEI. The receptor comes from a human donor with alopecia areata. This chain joins TRBV2 and TRBJ2-1; D might be TRBD1 or TRBD2, each matching 5 bases. This sample comprised CD4+ T cells sorted from blood, obtained at approximately week 36, from a patient treated with tofacitinib. CDR3 sequence (DNA): TGTGCCAGCTCAGGGACGGCTAATGGGGGTGAGCAGTTCTTC. Translation gives CASSGTANGGEQFF.